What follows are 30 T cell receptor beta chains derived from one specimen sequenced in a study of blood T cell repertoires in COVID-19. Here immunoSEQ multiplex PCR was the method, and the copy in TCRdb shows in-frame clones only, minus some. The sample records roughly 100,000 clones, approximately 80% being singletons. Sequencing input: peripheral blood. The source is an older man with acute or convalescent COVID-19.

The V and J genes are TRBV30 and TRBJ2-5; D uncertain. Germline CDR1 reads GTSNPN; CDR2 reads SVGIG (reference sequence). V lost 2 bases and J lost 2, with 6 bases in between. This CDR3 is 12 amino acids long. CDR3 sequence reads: CAWSRLQETQYF. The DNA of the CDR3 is TGTGCCTGGAGTCGGTTACAAGAGACCCAGTACTTC.

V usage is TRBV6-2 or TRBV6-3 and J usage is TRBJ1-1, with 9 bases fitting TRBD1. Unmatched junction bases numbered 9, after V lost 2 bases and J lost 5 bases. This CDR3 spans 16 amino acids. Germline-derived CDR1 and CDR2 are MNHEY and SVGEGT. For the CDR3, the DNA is TGTGCCAGCAGTTACCCACACCGACAGGGGGGTACTGAAGCTTTCTTT. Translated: CASSYPHRQGGTEAFF.

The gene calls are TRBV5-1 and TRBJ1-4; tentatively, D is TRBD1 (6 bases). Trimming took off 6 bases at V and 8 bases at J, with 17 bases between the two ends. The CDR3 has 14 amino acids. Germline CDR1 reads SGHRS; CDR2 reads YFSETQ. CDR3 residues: CASTTGNSWEKLFF. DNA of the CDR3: TGCGCCAGCACTACAGGGAACTCGTGGGAAAAACTGTTTTTT.

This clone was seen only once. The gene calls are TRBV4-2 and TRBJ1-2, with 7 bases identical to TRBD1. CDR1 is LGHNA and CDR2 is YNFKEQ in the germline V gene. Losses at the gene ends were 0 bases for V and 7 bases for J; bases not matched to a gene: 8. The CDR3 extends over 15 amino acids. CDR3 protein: CASSQEGSGTVGYTF. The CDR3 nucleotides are TGTGCCAGCAGCCAAGAGGGTTCCGGGACAGTTGGCTACACCTTC.

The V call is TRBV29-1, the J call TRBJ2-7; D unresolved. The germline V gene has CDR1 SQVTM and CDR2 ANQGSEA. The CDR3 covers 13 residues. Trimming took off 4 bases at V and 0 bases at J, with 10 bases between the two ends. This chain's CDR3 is CSVARPPSYEQYF. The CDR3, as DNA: TGCAGCGTTGCCAGGCCCCCCTCCTACGAGCAGTACTTC.

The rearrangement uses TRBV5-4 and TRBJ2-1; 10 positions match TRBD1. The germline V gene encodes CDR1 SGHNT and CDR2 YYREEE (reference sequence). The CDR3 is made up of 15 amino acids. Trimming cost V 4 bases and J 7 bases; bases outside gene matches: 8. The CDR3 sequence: CASSGGTGVANEQFF. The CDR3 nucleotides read TGTGCCAGCAGCGGGGGGACAGGGGTAGCGAATGAGCAGTTCTTC.

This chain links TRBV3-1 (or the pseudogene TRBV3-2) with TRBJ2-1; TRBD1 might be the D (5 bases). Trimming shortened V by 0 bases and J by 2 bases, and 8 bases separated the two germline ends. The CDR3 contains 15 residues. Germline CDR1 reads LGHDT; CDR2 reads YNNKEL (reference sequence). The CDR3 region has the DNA TGTGCCAGCAGCCAAGATAGGACAACCTACAATGAGCAGTTCTTC. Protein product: CASSQDRTTYNEQFF.

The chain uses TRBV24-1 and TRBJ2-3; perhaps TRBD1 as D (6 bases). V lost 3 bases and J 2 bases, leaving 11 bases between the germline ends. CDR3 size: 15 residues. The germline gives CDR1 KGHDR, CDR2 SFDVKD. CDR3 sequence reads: CATSDPRGDTDTQYF. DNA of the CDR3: TGTGCCACCAGTGATCCCAGGGGAGACACAGATACGCAGTATTTT.

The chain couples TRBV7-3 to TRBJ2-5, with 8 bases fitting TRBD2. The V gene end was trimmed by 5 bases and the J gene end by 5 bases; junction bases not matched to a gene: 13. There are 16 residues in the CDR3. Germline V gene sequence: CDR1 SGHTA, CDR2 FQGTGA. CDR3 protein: CASSPVGSGGTETQYF. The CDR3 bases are TGTGCCAGCAGCCCCGTGGGAAGCGGGGGTACGGAGACCCAGTACTTC.

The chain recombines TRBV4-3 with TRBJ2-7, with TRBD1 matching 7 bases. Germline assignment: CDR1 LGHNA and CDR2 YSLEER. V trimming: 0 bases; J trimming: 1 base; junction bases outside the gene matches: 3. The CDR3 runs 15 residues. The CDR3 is CASSQDGQASYEQYF. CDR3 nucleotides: TGCGCCAGCAGCCAAGATGGACAGGCGTCCTACGAGCAGTACTTC.

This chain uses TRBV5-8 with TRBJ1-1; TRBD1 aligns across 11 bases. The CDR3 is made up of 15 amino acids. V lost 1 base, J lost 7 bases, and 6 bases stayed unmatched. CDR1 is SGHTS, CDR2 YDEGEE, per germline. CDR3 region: CASSLYRTGGHEAFF. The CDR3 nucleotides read TGTGCCAGCAGCTTGTACCGGACAGGGGGCCATGAAGCTTTCTTT.

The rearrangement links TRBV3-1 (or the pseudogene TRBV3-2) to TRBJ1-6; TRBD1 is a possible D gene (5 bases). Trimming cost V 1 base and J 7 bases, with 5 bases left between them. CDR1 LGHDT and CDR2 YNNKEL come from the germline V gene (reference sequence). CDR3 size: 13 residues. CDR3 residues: CASSQGTNSPLHF. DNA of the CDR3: TGTGCCAGCAGCCAAGGGACAAATTCACCCCTCCACTTT.

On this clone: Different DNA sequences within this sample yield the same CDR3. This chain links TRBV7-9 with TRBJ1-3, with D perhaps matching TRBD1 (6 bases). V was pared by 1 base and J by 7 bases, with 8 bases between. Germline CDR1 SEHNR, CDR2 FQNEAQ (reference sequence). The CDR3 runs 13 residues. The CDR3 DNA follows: TGTGCCAGCAGCTTAGGTACAGGGAACACCATATATTTT. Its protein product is CASSLGTGNTIYF.

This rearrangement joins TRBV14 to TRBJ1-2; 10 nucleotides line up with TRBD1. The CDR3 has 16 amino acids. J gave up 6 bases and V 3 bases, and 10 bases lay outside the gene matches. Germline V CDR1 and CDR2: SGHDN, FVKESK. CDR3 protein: CASSQQVMGTGDGYTF. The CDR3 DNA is TGTGCCAGCAGCCAGCAAGTTATGGGGACAGGGGATGGCTACACCTTC.

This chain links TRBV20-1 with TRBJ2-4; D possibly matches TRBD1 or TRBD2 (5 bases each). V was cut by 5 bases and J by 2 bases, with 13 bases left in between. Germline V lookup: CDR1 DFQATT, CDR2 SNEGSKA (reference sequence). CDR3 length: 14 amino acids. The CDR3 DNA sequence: TGCAGTGCTCGTGGGGGAGAGACCAAAAACATTCAGTACTTC. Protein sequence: CSARGGETKNIQYF.

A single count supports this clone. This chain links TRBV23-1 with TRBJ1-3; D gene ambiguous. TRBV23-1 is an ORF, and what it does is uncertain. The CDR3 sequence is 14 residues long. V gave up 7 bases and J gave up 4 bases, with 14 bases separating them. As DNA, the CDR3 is TGCGCCAGCACCACATCAAATTTCGGAAACACCATATATTTT. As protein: CASTTSNFGNTIYF.

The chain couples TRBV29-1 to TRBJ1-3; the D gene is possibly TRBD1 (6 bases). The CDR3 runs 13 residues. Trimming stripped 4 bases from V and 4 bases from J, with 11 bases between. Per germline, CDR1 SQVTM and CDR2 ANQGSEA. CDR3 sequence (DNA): TGCAGCGTTGGTGACAGGCTAGGAAACACCATATATTTT. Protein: CSVGDRLGNTIYF.

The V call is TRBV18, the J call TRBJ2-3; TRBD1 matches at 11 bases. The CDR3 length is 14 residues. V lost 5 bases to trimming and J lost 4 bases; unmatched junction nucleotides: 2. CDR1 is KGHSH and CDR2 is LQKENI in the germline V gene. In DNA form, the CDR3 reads TGTGCCAGCTCAGCGGGACAGGGGGCAGATACGCAGTATTTT. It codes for CASSAGQGADTQYF. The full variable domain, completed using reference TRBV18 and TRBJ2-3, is NAGVMQNPRHLVRRRGQEARLRCSPMKGHSHVYWYRQLPEEGLKFMVYLQKENIIDESGMPKERFSAEFPKEGPSILRIQQVVRGDSAAYFCASSAGQGADTQYFGPGTRLTVL.

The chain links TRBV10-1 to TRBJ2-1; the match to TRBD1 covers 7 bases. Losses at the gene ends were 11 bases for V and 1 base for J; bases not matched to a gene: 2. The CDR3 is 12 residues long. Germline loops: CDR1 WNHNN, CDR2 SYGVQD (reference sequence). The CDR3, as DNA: TGCGCCGGACAGGAGTCCTACAATGAGCAGTTCTTC. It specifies CAGQESYNEQFF.

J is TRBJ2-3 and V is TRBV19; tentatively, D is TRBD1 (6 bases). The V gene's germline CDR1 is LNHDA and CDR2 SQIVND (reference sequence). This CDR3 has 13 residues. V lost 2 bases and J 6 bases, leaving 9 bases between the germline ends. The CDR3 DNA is TGTGCCAGTAGTATAATTGGACAGGATACGCAGTATTTT. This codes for CASSIIGQDTQYF.

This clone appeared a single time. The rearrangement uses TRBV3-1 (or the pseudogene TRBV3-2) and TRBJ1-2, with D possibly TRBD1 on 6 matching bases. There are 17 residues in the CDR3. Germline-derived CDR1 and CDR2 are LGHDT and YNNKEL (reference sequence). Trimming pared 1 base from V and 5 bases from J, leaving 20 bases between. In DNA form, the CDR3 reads TGTGCCAGCAGCCAAGGAGCGGGACACCCGATTGCTTATGGCTACACCTTC. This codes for CASSQGAGHPIAYGYTF.

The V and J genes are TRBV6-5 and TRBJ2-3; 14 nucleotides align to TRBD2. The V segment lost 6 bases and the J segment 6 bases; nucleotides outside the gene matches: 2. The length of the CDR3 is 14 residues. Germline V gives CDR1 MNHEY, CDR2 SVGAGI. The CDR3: CASRRLAGGDTQYF. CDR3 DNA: TGTGCCAGCAGAAGACTAGCGGGGGGGGATACGCAGTATTTT.

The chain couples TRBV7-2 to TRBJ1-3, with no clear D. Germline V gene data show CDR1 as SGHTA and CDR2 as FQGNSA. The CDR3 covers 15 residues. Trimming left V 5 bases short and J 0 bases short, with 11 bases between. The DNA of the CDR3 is TGTGCCAGCAGCGTCATAGGCGGCTCTGGAAACACCATATATTTT. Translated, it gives CASSVIGGSGNTIYF.

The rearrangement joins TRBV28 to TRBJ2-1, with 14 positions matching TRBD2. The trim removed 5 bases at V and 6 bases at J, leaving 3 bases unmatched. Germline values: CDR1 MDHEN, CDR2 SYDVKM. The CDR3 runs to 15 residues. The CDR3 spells CASSAGTSGGNEQFF. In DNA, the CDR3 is TGTGCCAGCAGTGCCGGGACTAGCGGGGGCAATGAGCAGTTCTTC.

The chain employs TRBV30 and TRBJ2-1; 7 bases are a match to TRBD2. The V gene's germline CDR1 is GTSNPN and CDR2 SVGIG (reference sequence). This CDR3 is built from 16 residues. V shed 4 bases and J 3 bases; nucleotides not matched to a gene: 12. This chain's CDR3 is CAWTLGGGVDYNEQFF. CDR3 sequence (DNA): TGTGCCTGGACCCTGGGTGGGGGGGTGGACTACAATGAGCAGTTCTTC.

The chain's CDR3 is CASEASGSKNEQYF. Here the CDR3 DNA reads TGTGCCAGCGAGGCTAGCGGGAGTAAGAACGAGCAGTACTTC. The chain links TRBV28 to TRBJ2-7, with TRBD2 identical over 10 bases. The CDR3 runs to 14 residues. Losses at the gene ends were 8 bases for V and 5 bases for J; bases not matched to a gene: 9. Germline CDR1 reads MDHEN; CDR2 reads SYDVKM.

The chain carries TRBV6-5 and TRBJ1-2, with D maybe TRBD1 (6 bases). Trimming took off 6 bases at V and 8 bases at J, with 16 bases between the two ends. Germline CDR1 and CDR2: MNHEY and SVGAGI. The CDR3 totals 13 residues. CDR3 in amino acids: CASRPSTGPGYTF. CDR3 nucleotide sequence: TGTGCCAGCAGACCCTCGACAGGCCCGGGCTACACCTTC.

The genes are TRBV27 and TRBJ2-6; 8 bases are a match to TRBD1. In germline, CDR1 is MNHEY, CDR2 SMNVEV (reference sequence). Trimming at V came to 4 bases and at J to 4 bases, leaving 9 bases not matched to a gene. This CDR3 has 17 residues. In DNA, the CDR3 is TGTGCCAGCAGTTCGTCCCAGGGGGCGCCGGGGGCCAACGTCCTGACTTTC. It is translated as CASSSSQGAPGANVLTF.

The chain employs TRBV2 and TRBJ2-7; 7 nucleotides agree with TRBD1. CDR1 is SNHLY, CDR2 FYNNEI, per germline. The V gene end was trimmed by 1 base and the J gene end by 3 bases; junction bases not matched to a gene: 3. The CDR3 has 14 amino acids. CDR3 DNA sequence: TGTGCCAGCAGTGAAGTGGGGGACAGCTACGAGCAGTACTTC. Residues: CASSEVGDSYEQYF.

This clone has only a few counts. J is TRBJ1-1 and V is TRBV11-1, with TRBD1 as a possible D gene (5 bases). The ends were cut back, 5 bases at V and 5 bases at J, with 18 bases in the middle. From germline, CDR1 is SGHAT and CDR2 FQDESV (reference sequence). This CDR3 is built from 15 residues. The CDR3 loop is CASSPRKGGVTEAFF. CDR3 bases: TGTGCCAGCAGCCCTAGAAAGGGAGGGGTTACTGAAGCTTTCTTT.